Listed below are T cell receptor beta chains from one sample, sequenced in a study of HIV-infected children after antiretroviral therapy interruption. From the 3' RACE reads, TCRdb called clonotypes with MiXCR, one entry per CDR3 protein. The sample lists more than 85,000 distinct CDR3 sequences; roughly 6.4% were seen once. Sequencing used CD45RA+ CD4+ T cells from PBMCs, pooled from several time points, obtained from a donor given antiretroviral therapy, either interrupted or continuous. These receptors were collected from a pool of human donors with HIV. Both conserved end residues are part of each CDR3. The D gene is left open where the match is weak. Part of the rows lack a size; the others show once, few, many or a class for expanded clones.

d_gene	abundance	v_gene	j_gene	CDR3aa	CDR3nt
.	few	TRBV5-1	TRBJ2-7	CASSLDPRTEYEQYF	TGCGCCAGCAGCTTGGATCCTCGGACAGAATACGAGCAGTACTTC
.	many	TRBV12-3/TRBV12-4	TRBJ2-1	CATRRAGSGNEQFF	TGTGCCACCCGGAGAGCAGGGAGCGGCAATGAGCAGTTCTTC
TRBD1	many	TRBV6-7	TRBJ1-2	CASSCRTGQLCYGYTF	TGTGCCAGCAGTTGCCGGACAGGACAGCTATGTTATGGCTACACCTTC
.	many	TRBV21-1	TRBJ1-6	CASSFRGGGARNSPLHF	TGTGCCAGCAGCTTTAGAGGAGGGGGCGCTCGGAATTCACCCCTCCACTTT
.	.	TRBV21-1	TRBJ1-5	CASSKARLRGQPQHF	TGTGCCAGCAGCAAAGCACGGCTCCGGGGTCAGCCCCAGCATTTT
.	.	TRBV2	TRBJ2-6	CASSEARASGANVLTF	TGTGCCAGCAGTGAAGCTCGGGCCTCTGGGGCCAACGTCCTGACTTTC
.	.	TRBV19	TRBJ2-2	CATSVSNTGELFF	TGTGCCACATCGGTCTCGAACACCGGGGAGCTGTTTTTT
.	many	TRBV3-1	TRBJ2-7	CASSHSSLSYEQYF	TGTGCCAGCAGCCACTCCAGCCTCTCCTACGAGCAGTACTTC
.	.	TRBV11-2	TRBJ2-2	CASSLRQTNTGELFF	TGTGCCAGCAGCTTGAGACAGACGAACACCGGGGAGCTGTTTTTT
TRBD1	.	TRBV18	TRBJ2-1	CASSRDRGSYNEQFF	TGTGCCAGCTCACGGGACAGGGGGTCCTACAATGAGCAGTTCTTC
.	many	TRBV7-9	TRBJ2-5	CASISHQGGQETQYF	TGTGCCAGCATCTCACACCAGGGGGGGCAAGAGACCCAGTACTTC
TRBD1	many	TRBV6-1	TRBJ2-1	CASIQDRGYNEQFF	TGTGCCAGCATACAGGACAGGGGGTACAATGAGCAGTTCTTC
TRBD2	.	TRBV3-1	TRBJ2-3	CASSRTSGYGTDTQYF	TGTGCCAGCAGCCGAACTAGCGGGTATGGCACAGATACGCAGTATTTT
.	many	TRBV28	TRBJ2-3	CASSLGSRTRVTQYF	TGTGCCAGCAGTTTAGGTAGTAGGACCCGGGTGACGCAGTATTTT
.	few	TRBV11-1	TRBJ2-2	CASSLVSQGTNTGELFF	TGTGCCAGCAGCTTAGTGTCACAGGGTACGAACACCGGGGAGCTGTTTTTT
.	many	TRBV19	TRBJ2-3	CASSDGTTDTQYF	TGTGCCAGTAGTGACGGGACCACAGATACGCAGTATTTT